One and the same sample provided the 29 T cell receptor beta chains below, sequenced in a study of blood T cell repertoires in COVID-19. Repertoires were generated with immunoSEQ multiplex PCR, while TCRdb's copy carries only in-frame clones and drops some. The data show 300,000 to 450,000 clones, with around 90% seen just once and around 2.9% held by the top ten. Specimen: peripheral blood. All receptors derive from a human donor in a cohort sampled during active COVID-19.

This CDR3 is CASSLPVLRTSGRSDTQYF. The CDR3 bases are TGTGCCAGCAGCTTACCCGTCCTGCGGACTAGCGGGAGATCAGATACGCAGTATTTT. J is TRBJ2-3 and V is TRBV7-9, with 13 nucleotides matching TRBD2. Unmatched junction bases numbered 12, after V lost 2 bases and J lost 4 bases. CDR1 and CDR2 (germline): SEHNR, FQNEAQ (reference sequence). CDR3 length equals 19 residues.

The rearrangement uses TRBV19 and TRBJ1-1; 7 bases map to TRBD1. The CDR3 spans 14 residues. In germline, CDR1 is LNHDA, CDR2 SQIVND (reference sequence). V lost 6 bases, J lost 1 base, and 5 bases stayed unmatched. CDR3 in amino acids: CASRPGQTNTEAFF. The CDR3 DNA is TGTGCCAGTAGGCCGGGACAGACGAACACTGAAGCTTTCTTT. Complete variable domain (other parts from reference TRBV19 and TRBJ1-1): DGGITQSPKYLFRKEGQNVTLSCEQNLNHDAMYWYRQDPGQGLRLIYYSQIVNDFQKGDIAEGYSVSREKKESFPLTVTSAQKNPTAFYLCASRPGQTNTEAFFGQGTRLTVV.

The rearrangement uses TRBV5-6 and TRBJ1-1, with 10 bases lining up with TRBD1. Germline CDR1 is SGHDT and CDR2 is YYEEEE. This CDR3 region has 13 residues. V lost 4 bases to trimming and J lost 9 bases; unmatched junction nucleotides: 6. Here the CDR3 DNA reads TGTGCCAGCAGCGCCGACAGGGGGCTAAAAGCTTTCTTT. This encodes CASSADRGLKAFF.

The chain links TRBV7-6 to TRBJ1-1, with 10 bases lining up with TRBD1. The junction had 7 bases not matched to a gene; V was cut back by 4 bases and J by 5 bases. There are 15 residues in the CDR3. Germline CDR1 reads SGHVS; CDR2 reads FNYEAQ. The CDR3 nucleotides read TGTGCCAGCAGCTCCGGACAGGGGGTAGAGACTGAAGCTTTCTTT. This encodes CASSSGQGVETEAFF.

This clone was recorded once. The rearrangement joins TRBV29-1 to TRBJ2-1, with 7 bases fitting TRBD2. The CDR3 totals 14 residues. CDR1 is SQVTM and CDR2 is ANQGSEA in the germline V gene. The junction had 10 bases not matched to a gene; V was cut back by 4 bases and J by 7 bases. This chain's CDR3 is CSVGGASGENEQFF. The CDR3 region has the DNA TGCAGCGTTGGAGGGGCTAGCGGCGAAAATGAGCAGTTCTTC.

This chain uses TRBV19 with TRBJ2-1; 8 positions agree with TRBD2. This CDR3 is 16 amino acids long. V dropped 5 bases and J dropped 3; count of bases not matched to a gene: 9. Germline-derived CDR1 and CDR2 are LNHDA and SQIVND (reference sequence). In DNA, the CDR3 is TGTGCCAGTAGTTCCTGGACTAGCCGGAACTACAATGAGCAGTTCTTC. As protein: CASSSWTSRNYNEQFF.

The chain is built from TRBV15 and TRBJ2-7, with no clear D. Germline CDR1 and CDR2: LNHNV and YYDKDF (reference sequence). The CDR3 sequence is 14 residues long. The V end was cut by 2 bases, the J end by 2 bases, with 10 bases between. The DNA for the CDR3 is TGTGCCACCAGCAGATCCTTAAGCGCCTACGAGCAGTACTTC. Its protein is CATSRSLSAYEQYF.

The rearrangement links TRBV6-2 or TRBV6-3 to TRBJ2-7; 7 bases map to TRBD2. The CDR3 is 13 amino acids. V shed 5 bases and J 3 bases; nucleotides not matched to a gene: 4. The V gene's germline CDR1 is MNHEY and CDR2 SVGEGT. DNA of the CDR3: TGTGCCAGCAGTAGCGGGGCCAACTACGAGCAGTACTTC. Translated: CASSSGANYEQYF.

This chain joins TRBV5-1 and TRBJ1-2; TRBD1 aligns across 8 bases. The junction had 10 bases not matched to a gene; V was cut back by 4 bases and J by 5 bases. Germline lookup yields CDR1 SGHRS and CDR2 YFSETQ. The CDR3 has 15 residues. The CDR3 bases are TGCGCCAGCAGCGGACAGGGACGGAACTTTTATGGCTACACCTTC. The encoded protein is CASSGQGRNFYGYTF.

The chain is built from TRBV19 and TRBJ2-3; D not certain. The CDR3 has 16 amino acids. In germline, CDR1 is LNHDA, CDR2 SQIVND (reference sequence). The V and J ends lost 4 bases and 2 bases respectively, with 16 bases between them. The CDR3 DNA follows: TGTGCCAGTAGTAACCTCGTCGGCGGCTTCACAGATACGCAGTATTTT. It encodes CASSNLVGGFTDTQYF.

This clone was observed a few times. The V and J genes are TRBV19 and TRBJ2-1, with 7 bases that match TRBD2. Per the germline V gene, CDR1 is LNHDA and CDR2 is SQIVND (reference sequence). After removal of 5 bases from V and 4 bases from J, the junction contained 11 bases not matched to a gene. The CDR3 extends over 16 amino acids. For the CDR3, the DNA is TGTGCCAGTAGTGCCAGACCTAGCGGCGAATACAATGAGCAGTTCTTC. This encodes CASSARPSGEYNEQFF.

This chain links TRBV7-3 with TRBJ2-3; tentatively, D is TRBD1 (6 bases). The CDR3 is 15 amino acids. Germline values: CDR1 SGHTA, CDR2 FQGTGA. V lost 5 bases, J lost 2 bases, and 14 bases lay in between. The CDR3 nucleotides read TGTGCCAGCAGCCCCAGCAGGGGCCCCACAGATACGCAGTATTTT. Translating it yields CASSPSRGPTDTQYF.

The chain links TRBV5-1 to TRBJ2-1, with 8 bases aligning to TRBD2. The V and J ends lost 4 bases and 6 bases, in that order; junction bases with no gene match: 9. CDR3 size: 15 residues. Germline V gene sequence: CDR1 SGHRS, CDR2 YFSETQ. CDR3 sequence (DNA): TGCGCCAGCAGCCCTCGGGGGGGCCCCCTCAATGAGCAGTTCTTC. Amino acids: CASSPRGGPLNEQFF. The whole variable domain, filled in from reference TRBV5-1 and TRBJ2-1, reads KAGVTQTPRYLIKTRGQQVTLSCSPISGHRSVSWYQQTPGQGLQFLFEYFSETQRNKGNFPGRFSGRQFSNSRSEMNVSTLELGDSALYLCASSPRGGPLNEQFFGPGTRLTVL.

This chain links TRBV7-9 with TRBJ2-7; 7 bases are a match to TRBD1. V dropped 3 bases and J dropped 7; count of bases not matched to a gene: 12. The CDR3 length is 15 residues. Germline V gives CDR1 SEHNR, CDR2 FQNEAQ (reference sequence). CDR3 residues: CASSFGDRVAGEQYF. The DNA of the CDR3 is TGTGCCAGCAGCTTTGGCGACAGGGTTGCTGGGGAGCAGTACTTC.

The chain uses TRBV28 and TRBJ2-6; 7 bases agree with TRBD2. The CDR3 runs to 15 residues. CDR1 MDHEN and CDR2 SYDVKM come from the germline V gene. J was trimmed by 2 bases and V by 3 bases; bases with no gene match: 1. CDR3 amino acids: CASSLGGTGANVLTF. The CDR3 region has the DNA TGTGCCAGCAGTTTGGGGGGGACTGGGGCCAACGTCCTGACTTTC.

This sequence joins TRBV5-1 and TRBJ1-2, with no clear D. The CDR3 is made up of 13 amino acids. Trimming stripped 2 bases from V and 7 bases from J, with 12 bases between. Germline-derived CDR1 and CDR2 are SGHRS and YFSETQ. The CDR3 DNA reads as TGCGCCAGCAGCTTACCGGATCTAGGTGGCTACACCTTC. Translated, it gives CASSLPDLGGYTF.

V and J are TRBV3-1 (or the pseudogene TRBV3-2) and TRBJ2-3; D might be TRBD2 (6 bases). V lost 4 bases to trimming and J lost 3 bases, with 8 bases between them. Germline assignment: CDR1 LGHDT and CDR2 YNNKEL (reference sequence). This CDR3 is 13 amino acids long. The CDR3 spells CASSPAGTDTQYF. The DNA for the CDR3 is TGTGCCAGCAGCCCAGCGGGTACAGATACGCAGTATTTT.

The V gene is TRBV19, the J gene TRBJ1-1; D might be TRBD1 (6 bases). This CDR3 contains 15 residues. Germline CDR1 and CDR2: LNHDA and SQIVND (reference sequence). V lost 2 bases, J lost 10 bases, and 20 bases lay in between. CDR3 protein: CASSISAGASDRAFF. The CDR3 bases are TGTGCCAGTAGTATAAGTGCAGGGGCCTCCGATAGAGCTTTCTTT.

The CDR3 here is CASSFPRGEQYF. In nucleotides, the CDR3 is TGTGCCAGCAGCTTCCCGAGGGGGGAGCAGTACTTC. The rearrangement uses TRBV7-8 and TRBJ2-7; a weak D match, TRBD1 (6 bases). V gave up 3 bases and J gave up 7 bases, with 10 bases separating them. The length of the CDR3 is 12 residues. Per germline, CDR1 SGHVS and CDR2 FQNEAQ.

The rearrangement joins TRBV13 to TRBJ2-2, with 7 bases identical to TRBD1. The CDR3 sequence is 15 residues long. The trim removed 5 bases at V and 5 bases at J, leaving 8 bases unmatched. CDR1 is PRHDT, CDR2 FYEKMQ, per germline (reference sequence). DNA for the CDR3: TGTGCCAGCAGCGACAACAGGGGTTGGACCGGGGAGCTGTTTTTT. The encoded protein is CASSDNRGWTGELFF.

The chain joins TRBV7-9 to TRBJ1-1; possible D gene TRBD1, 5 bases. With 1 base removed from V and 7 bases from J, the gap between germline ends came to 10 bases. The CDR3 covers 13 residues. CDR1 and CDR2 (germline): SEHNR, FQNEAQ (reference sequence). CDR3 DNA sequence: TGTGCCAGCAGCTTAGTCCAGACAGTTGAAGCTTTCTTT. Its protein product is CASSLVQTVEAFF.

V gene TRBV20-1 combines with J gene TRBJ1-1; D not resolved. The CDR3 is made up of 11 amino acids. V was shortened by 3 bases and J by 8 bases, with 10 bases between the two germline ends. Germline assignment: CDR1 DFQATT and CDR2 SNEGSKA (reference sequence). The CDR3 coding sequence is TGCAGTGCTAGCCTCTCGCAGGAAGCTTTCTTT. As protein: CSASLSQEAFF.

V is TRBV3-1 (or the pseudogene TRBV3-2) and J is TRBJ1-5; the D is unclear. The germline CDR1 and CDR2 sequences are LGHDT and YNNKEL (reference sequence). The CDR3 contains 14 residues. Trimming stripped 2 bases from V and 6 bases from J, with 11 bases between. The CDR3 DNA is TGTGCCAGCAGCCAAAGGGCTAGCGGTCAGCCCCAGCATTTT. Protein: CASSQRASGQPQHF.

This clone was counted between two and nine times. V is TRBV29-1 and J is TRBJ1-1; D possibly corresponds to TRBD1 (5 bases). Looked up from germline, CDR1 is SQVTM and CDR2 is ANQGSEA. CDR3 length equals 13 residues. Trimming removed 4 bases from V and 1 base from J, with 10 bases in between. The CDR3 DNA reads as TGCAGCGTTGCGGGCAGGGAGAACACTGAAGCTTTCTTT. Amino acids: CSVAGRENTEAFF.

V and J are TRBV7-9 and TRBJ1-5; perhaps TRBD1 as D (6 bases). V was clipped by 2 bases and J by 3 bases, with 14 bases between them. Germline lookup yields CDR1 SEHNR and CDR2 FQNEAQ (reference sequence). This CDR3 comprises 16 residues. The CDR3 DNA reads TGTGCCAGCAGCTTACAACAGGGTTGGGTCAATCAGCCCCAGCATTTT. It encodes CASSLQQGWVNQPQHF.

This clone was counted only a few times. The chain's CDR3 is CASSESSGLVSGRELFF. The CDR3 DNA sequence: TGTGCCAGCAGTGAATCGTCGGGACTAGTGTCGGGGCGGGAGCTGTTTTTT. This chain uses TRBV2 with TRBJ2-2; 8 positions match TRBD2. The V segment lost 2 bases and the J segment 9 bases; nucleotides outside the gene matches: 14. Germline V gives CDR1 SNHLY, CDR2 FYNNEI. The CDR3 is 17 residues long.

This clone is a singleton in its sample. J is TRBJ1-1 and V is TRBV19; D is uncertain. V gave up 4 bases and J gave up 3 bases, with 12 bases separating them. Germline values: CDR1 LNHDA, CDR2 SQIVND (reference sequence). CDR3 size: 14 residues. CDR3: CASSTNSHYTEAFF. The CDR3 DNA reads as TGTGCCAGTAGTACTAACAGCCACTACACTGAAGCTTTCTTT.

This clone turned up a few times. The genes are TRBV5-1 and TRBJ2-7; 9 bases agree with TRBD2. J gave up 4 bases and V 4 bases, and 15 bases lay outside the gene matches. CDR1 and CDR2 from the germline V gene are SGHRS and YFSETQ. CDR3 length: 17 residues. As DNA, the CDR3 is TGCGCCAGCAGCCCCGGGACTGATAGCGGGAGTATGTACGAGCAGTACTTC. This gives the protein CASSPGTDSGSMYEQYF.

The chain recombines TRBV28 with TRBJ2-7; D not certain. Between the trimmed V and J ends, which lost 3 bases and 6 bases, there was a span of 12 bases. The CDR3 is 13 amino acids. Per the germline V gene, CDR1 is MDHEN and CDR2 is SYDVKM. The CDR3 DNA follows: TGTGCCAGCAGTTTGTGGCGCGAGCGCGAGCAGTACTTC. It specifies CASSLWREREQYF.